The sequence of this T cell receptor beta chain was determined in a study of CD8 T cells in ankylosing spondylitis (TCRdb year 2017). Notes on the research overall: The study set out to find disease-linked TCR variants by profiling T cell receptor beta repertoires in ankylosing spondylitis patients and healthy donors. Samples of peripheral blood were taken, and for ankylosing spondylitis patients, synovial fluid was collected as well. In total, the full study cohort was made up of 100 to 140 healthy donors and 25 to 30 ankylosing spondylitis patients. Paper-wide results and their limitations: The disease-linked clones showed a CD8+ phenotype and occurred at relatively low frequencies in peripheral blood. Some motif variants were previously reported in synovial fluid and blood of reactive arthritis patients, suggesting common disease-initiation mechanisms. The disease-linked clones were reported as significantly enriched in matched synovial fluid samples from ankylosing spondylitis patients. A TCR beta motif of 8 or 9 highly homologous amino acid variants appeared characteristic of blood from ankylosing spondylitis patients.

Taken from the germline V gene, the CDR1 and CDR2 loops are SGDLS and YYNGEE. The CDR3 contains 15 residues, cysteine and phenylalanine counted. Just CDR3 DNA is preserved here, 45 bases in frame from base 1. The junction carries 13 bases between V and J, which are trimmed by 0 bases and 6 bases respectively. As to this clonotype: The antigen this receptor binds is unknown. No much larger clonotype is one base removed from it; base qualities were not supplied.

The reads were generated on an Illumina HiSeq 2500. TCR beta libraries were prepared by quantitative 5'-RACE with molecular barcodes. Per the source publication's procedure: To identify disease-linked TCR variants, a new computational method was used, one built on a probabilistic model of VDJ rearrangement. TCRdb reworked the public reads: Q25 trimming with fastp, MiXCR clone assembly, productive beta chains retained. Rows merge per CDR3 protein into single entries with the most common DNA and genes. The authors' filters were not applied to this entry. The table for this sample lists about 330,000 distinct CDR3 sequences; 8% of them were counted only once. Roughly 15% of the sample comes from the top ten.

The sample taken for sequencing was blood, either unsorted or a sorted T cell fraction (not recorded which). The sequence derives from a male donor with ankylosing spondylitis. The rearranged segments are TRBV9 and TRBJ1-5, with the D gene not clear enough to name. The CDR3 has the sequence CASSVEATPTQPQHF. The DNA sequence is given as TGTGCCAGCAGCGTAGAGGCTACCCCCACTCAGCCCCAGCATTTT.